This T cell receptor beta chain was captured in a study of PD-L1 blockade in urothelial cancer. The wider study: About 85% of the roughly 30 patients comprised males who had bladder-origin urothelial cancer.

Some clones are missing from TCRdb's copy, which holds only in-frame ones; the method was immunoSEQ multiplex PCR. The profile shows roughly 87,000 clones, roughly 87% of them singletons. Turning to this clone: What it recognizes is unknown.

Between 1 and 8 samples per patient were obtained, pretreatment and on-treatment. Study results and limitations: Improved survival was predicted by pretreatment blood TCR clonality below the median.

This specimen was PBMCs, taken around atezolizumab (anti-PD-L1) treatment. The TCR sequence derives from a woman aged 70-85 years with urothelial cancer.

The DNA of the CDR3 is TGTGCCAGCAGTTTGGTCTTGGCAGGCGCATCCTACGAGCAGTACTTC. This sequence encodes CASSLVLAGASYEQYF. This chain links TRBV28 with TRBJ2-7; no clear D gene. Trimming stripped 3 bases from V and 1 base from J, with 16 bases between. Germline CDR1 reads MDHEN; CDR2 reads SYDVKM. This CDR3 has 16 residues. Full variable domain (missing parts from reference TRBV28 and TRBJ2-7): DVKVTQSSRYLVKRTGEKVFLECVQDMDHENMFWYRQDPGLGLRLIYFSYDVKMKEKGDIPEGYSVSREKKERFSLILESASTNQTSMYLCASSLVLAGASYEQYFGPGTRLTVT.